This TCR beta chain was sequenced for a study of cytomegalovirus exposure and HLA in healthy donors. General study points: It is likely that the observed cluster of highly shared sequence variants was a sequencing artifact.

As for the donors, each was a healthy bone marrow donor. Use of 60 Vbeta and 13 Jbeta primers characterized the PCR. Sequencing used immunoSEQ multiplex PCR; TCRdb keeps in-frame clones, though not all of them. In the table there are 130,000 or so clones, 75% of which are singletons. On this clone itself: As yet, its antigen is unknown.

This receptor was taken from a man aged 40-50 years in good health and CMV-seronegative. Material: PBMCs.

The CDR3 coding sequence is TGCGCCAGCACGCCCCAAGGGACAGGGGGCACTGAAGCTTTCTTT. It codes for CASTPQGTGGTEAFF. The V and J genes are TRBV5-1 and TRBJ1-1; 11 nucleotides line up with TRBD1. The ends lost 6 bases at V and 4 bases at J; junction bases unmatched: 8. The CDR3 is 15 residues long. Germline lookup yields CDR1 SGHRS and CDR2 YFSETQ. Full variable domain (outside the CDR3, taken from reference TRBV5-1 and TRBJ1-1): KAGVTQTPRYLIKTRGQQVTLSCSPISGHRSVSWYQQTPGQGLQFLFEYFSETQRNKGNFPGRFSGRQFSNSRSEMNVSTLELGDSALYLCASTPQGTGGTEAFFGQGTRLTVV.